The source of this TCR beta chain is a study of siplizumab effects on memory and regulatory T cells (dated by TCRdb to the late 2010s). With respect to the entire study: The effect of the anti-CD2 antibody siplizumab on alloreactive T-cell subsets was examined in allogeneic mixed lymphocyte reactions constructed from human PBMCs. The full study reports these points: Whether proliferating Tregs from siplizumab cultures actually had suppressive function was not functionally confirmed. The cumulative frequency of alloreactive sequences traceable to unstimulated CD4+ memory T cells was significantly reduced by siplizumab. Among mappable alloreactive CD4+ clones, an average Treg-derived fraction of almost 70% was observed with siplizumab, compared with roughly 27% in control reactions. Unstimulated naive T cells appeared to be more diverse than memory T cells, and naive cells seemed to make a substantial contribution to the alloresponse. Sequences below about 10^-5 frequency were poorly captured, so only a minor fraction of alloreactive clones could be mapped to unstimulated subsets. Roughly 75-95% of proliferating CD4+ or CD8+ clones could not be assigned a naive or memory phenotype.

Libraries were built with the immunoSEQ multiplex PCR assay. Each sample had 90,000 to 100,000 TCR templates assayed by the deep sequencing platform. Genomic DNA extracted from sorted T cells was the material used for TCRbeta CDR3 sequencing. The study's own analysis went as follows. The R programming language was used for the clonal analysis of the TCRbeta CDR3 data. Alloreactive CD4+ and CD8+ clones were identified by comparing unstimulated samples to CFSE-low samples taken after the reaction. By matching sequences to the repertoires of sorted unstimulated Treg and non-Treg cells, each alloreactive CD4+ clone was assigned a regulatory or non-regulatory origin. TCRdb holds this immuneACCESS table with in-frame rearrangements only. Some clones are missing; in checked studies, unresolved V genes explain under half, and the rest has no known cause. From that table come the V and J calls and clone size; the DNA was used to work out D and trimming. The sample records under 130,000 clones, about 92% of which are singletons. The biggest ten clones account for 0.32% of the sample.

Sorted unstimulated T cells and proliferating T cells recovered from mixed lymphocyte reactions were subjected to TCRbeta CDR3 sequencing. Fresh whole blood from some ten HLA-typed healthy donors was used as the source from which PBMCs were isolated. Turning to this clone: Its antigen is unknown. Base qualities were left out, and no much larger clone turns up one base away.

In the germline V gene (reference sequence), CDR1 corresponds to GTSNPN and CDR2 to SVGIG. Including the terminal cysteine and phenylalanine, the CDR3 comprises 13 residues. Just CDR3 DNA is preserved here, 39 bases in frame from base 1. V gives up 0 bases and J gives up 5 bases, and the segment between their germline ends measures 10 bases. The origin of this receptor is a human donor in good health. The rearrangement joined TRBV30 to TRBJ2-5; a weak D assignment points to TRBD2 (5 bases agree). The specimen sequenced was CD4+ T cells sorted from blood. The nucleotide sequence reads TGTGCCTGGAGTGTAGAGGGCCAGGAGACCCAGTACTTC. Its protein reads: CAWSVEGQETQYF.